This T cell receptor (beta chain) was found in a study of identical twins. Study-wide results and limits: Out-of-frame TCR alpha sharing in monozygotic twins exceeded recombination model predictions.

The authors used template switching to add a universal primer site and gave cDNA unique molecular identifiers. TCRdb redid the calling of the 5' RACE reads with MiXCR, one entry per CDR3 protein. Of 600,000 to 800,000 distinct CDR3 sequences listed, 20% to 25% are singletons. The CDR3 sequence is 11 residues long. Trimming pared 3 bases from V and 10 bases from J, leaving 7 bases between. Of note for this clonotype: The antigen remains undetermined.

These sequences were also reported in another study, on T cells expressing NK-cell markers.

The chain uses TRBV12-3 or TRBV12-4 and TRBJ2-1; D is undetermined. The source is a woman aged 18-29 years in good health. Sequencing was performed on PBMCs. The CDR3 is CASSFGQEQFF. DNA of the CDR3: TGTGCCAGCAGTTTCGGGCAGGAGCAGTTCTTC.